A single sample gave rise to the 8 T cell receptor beta chains below, sequenced in a study of shared clonotypes between healthy human individuals. Only in-frame clones appear in the TCRdb table, and some are missing; sequencing was by immunoSEQ multiplex PCR. Of roughly 2 million clones listed, around 95% are singletons. Material for sequencing was naive CD4+ T cells sorted from blood. Stated subset: CD45RA+ positively selected. These receptors all come from a man aged 18-30 years in good health.

For this clone: In the same sample, other DNA sequences code for this CDR3. This chain uses TRBV11-2 with TRBJ2-2; D might be TRBD2 (6 bases). Trimming removed 2 bases from V and 2 bases from J, with 9 bases in between. Per germline, CDR1 SGHAT and CDR2 FQNNGV. The CDR3 loop spans 15 amino acids. CDR3 nucleotides: TGTGCCAGCAGCTTATCCGGGGGTAACACCGGGGAGCTGTTTTTT. This sequence encodes CASSLSGGNTGELFF.

The V call is TRBV28, the J call TRBJ2-5; D is perhaps TRBD1 (6 bases). The germline CDR1 and CDR2 sequences are MDHEN and SYDVKM. This CDR3 has 12 residues. With 7 bases removed from V and 4 bases from J, the gap between germline ends came to 10 bases. The CDR3: CASTGVGETQYF. The CDR3 DNA sequence: TGTGCCAGCACAGGGGTCGGAGAGACCCAGTACTTC.

In nucleotides, the CDR3 is TGTGCCAGCAGTTCCCGGGAGAATAATTCACCCCTCCACTTT. It specifies CASSSRENNSPLHF. V is TRBV6-5 and J is TRBJ1-6, with unresolved D. CDR3 size: 14 residues. The germline V and J ends were trimmed by 4 bases and 5 bases, with 9 bases remaining between them. From germline, CDR1 is MNHEY and CDR2 SVGAGI.

In DNA, the CDR3 is TGTGCCAGTACCATAGGTTGGGGACAAACCTACGAGCAGTACTTC. This sequence encodes CASTIGWGQTYEQYF. The rearrangement links TRBV19 to TRBJ2-7, with a possible D match to TRBD1 (6 bases). This CDR3 spans 15 amino acids. The V gene's germline CDR1 is LNHDA and CDR2 SQIVND (reference sequence). Trimming pared 7 bases from V and 2 bases from J, leaving 18 bases between.

V gene TRBV7-8 combines with J gene TRBJ1-4; D remains unclear. This CDR3 is 15 amino acids long. Trimming took off 2 bases at V and 5 bases at J, with 12 bases between the two ends. Per germline, CDR1 SGHVS and CDR2 FQNEAQ. This chain's CDR3 is CASSLSYSGNEKLFF. In nucleotides, the CDR3 is TGTGCCAGCAGCTTATCCTACTCGGGGAATGAAAAACTGTTTTTT.

The chain links TRBV4-1 to TRBJ1-4; D is unresolved. V was clipped by 3 bases and J by 8 bases, with 19 bases between them. The CDR3 spans 16 residues. Germline V gives CDR1 MGHRA, CDR2 YSYEKL. The CDR3 coding sequence is TGCGCCAGCAGCCAGTTACCGGTCTCTAGCATGGAAAAACTGTTTTTT. Its protein is CASSQLPVSSMEKLFF.

This sequence joins TRBV7-2 and TRBJ1-5, with D possibly being TRBD1 (5 bases). This CDR3 region has 14 residues. Deletions cut 6 bases from V and 7 bases from J, with 16 bases between. CDR1 and CDR2 from the germline V gene are SGHTA and FQGNSA. CDR3 region: CASSRDVIEQPQHF. DNA for the CDR3: TGTGCCAGCAGTCGGGACGTTATTGAACAGCCCCAGCATTTT.

The chain carries TRBV5-1 and TRBJ1-4, with 11 nucleotides matching TRBD1. The CDR3 has 15 amino acids. V lost 3 bases, J lost 7 bases, and 5 bases stayed unmatched. Germline assignment: CDR1 SGHRS and CDR2 YFSETQ. CDR3 sequence (DNA): TGCGCCAGCAGCTCGGTGGGGACAGGGGGTGAAAAACTGTTTTTT. Protein sequence: CASSSVGTGGEKLFF. Full variable domain (missing parts from reference TRBV5-1 and TRBJ1-4): KAGVTQTPRYLIKTRGQQVTLSCSPISGHRSVSWYQQTPGQGLQFLFEYFSETQRNKGNFPGRFSGRQFSNSRSEMNVSTLELGDSALYLCASSSVGTGGEKLFFGSGTQLSVL.